The 13 T cell receptor beta chains given below trace back to one sample, sequenced in a study of tumor and adjacent non-tumor tissue in lung cancer. The template was RNA from unsorted bulk tissue. The library came from three nested PCR rounds adapted from ARM-PCR protocols. TCRdb itself ran the multiplex PCR reads through MiXCR, one entry per CDR3 protein. The table has about 82,000 distinct CDR3 sequences, roughly 80% seen once. The source material was lung tumor tissue. These receptors all come from a woman in her forties or fifties with non-small cell lung cancer.

In the case of this clonotype: The junction differs from germline at one of its ends, possibly a read error. The rearrangement uses TRBV11-1 and TRBJ2-7; no clear D gene. Germline CDR1 is SGHAT and CDR2 is FQDESV (reference sequence). CDR3 length: 13 residues. This chain's CDR3 is CASSFRQAYKQYF. CDR3 nucleotides: TGTGCTAGCAGCTTTAGGCAGGCCTACAAGCAGTACTTC.

Details on this clonotype: A junction end diverges from the germline sequence, so it may reflect a read error. The rearrangement links TRBV11-2 to TRBJ2-2, with D maybe TRBD2 (5 bases). The CDR3 runs to 14 residues. Germline CDR1 and CDR2: SGHAT and FQNNGV. The CDR3 region has the DNA TGTGCCAGAAGCTTAGGTAGAGGGACCGGGGAGCTGTTTTTT. This translates into CARSLGRGTGELFF.

This sequence joins TRBV12-3 or TRBV12-4 and TRBJ2-4; TRBD2 might be the D (5 bases). This CDR3 has 15 amino acids. The V end was cut by 1 base, the J end by 16 bases, with 23 bases between. CDR3 in amino acids: CASSLGAVDGMPIYF. CDR3 nucleotide sequence: TGTGCCAGCAGTTTAGGAGCGGTAGACGGTATGCCAATTTACTTC.

Notes on this clonotype: At one of its ends the junction is not consistent with the germline gene, which may arise from a read error. The chain links TRBV12-3 or TRBV12-4 to TRBJ1-3, with D hard to call. The CDR3 contains 14 residues. The CDR3 DNA is TGTGGCAGCAGTTTTAGGGTCTCTGGAAACACAATATGTTTT. Translated, it gives CGSSFRVSGNTICF.

For this clonotype: Since the CDR3 does not end with the conserved phenylalanine or tryptophan, this likely comes from a read error. It is unclear where the CDR3 begins or ends on the DNA, so no DNA is shown, and the CDR3 is as TCRdb lists it. This sequence joins TRBV11-3 and TRBJ2-7; TRBD2, the D gene given by the table, was not confirmed from the DNA. The CDR3 spans 13 amino acids, including both terminal residues. From germline, CDR1 is SGHNT and CDR2 YENEEA. The CDR3 sequence: CASSLRRGYEQYI.

This clonotype was counted only a few times. Possible read error: a much larger clone is one base away. The gene calls are TRBV28 and TRBJ2-7; D is unresolved. V was cut by 7 bases and J by 3 bases, with 16 bases left in between. Germline CDR1 MDHEN, CDR2 SYDVKM. This CDR3 has 14 residues. In nucleotides, the CDR3 is TGTGCCAGCACCCCAGGTAGCAGCCTCTACGAGCAGTACTTC. Protein product: CASTPGSSLYEQYF.

Turning to this clonotype: Sequence at one end of the junction differs from germline and may be a read error. The chain has TRBV6-5 and TRBJ1-6; unclear D gene. The CDR3 has 16 amino acids. Germline CDR1 and CDR2: MNHEY and SVGAGI. CDR3 sequence reads: CVSSSISSSYNSPLHF. CDR3 coding DNA: TGTGTCAGCAGTTCCATCAGTAGCTCCTATAATTCACCCCTCCACTTT.

This chain links TRBV11-2 with TRBJ2-2; D is undetermined. V was pared by 0 bases and J by 8 bases, with 10 bases between. CDR1 and CDR2 (germline): SGHAT, FQNNGV. The CDR3 is made up of 14 amino acids. This CDR3 is CASSLEPLWGELFF. The CDR3 DNA reads as TGTGCCAGCAGCTTAGAGCCCCTCTGGGGGGAGCTGTTTTTT.

On this clonotype itself: One end of the junction does not line up with germline, which may come from a read error. The chain combines TRBV6-6 with TRBJ2-7; 7 positions match TRBD1. Germline-derived CDR1 and CDR2 are MNHNY and SVGAGI (reference sequence). The CDR3 has 14 amino acids. The chain's CDR3 is CASSLRDSPYEQYF. In nucleotides, the CDR3 is TGTGCCAGCAGCCTCAGGGACAGCCCCTACGAGCAGTATTTC.

The chain couples TRBV12-5 to TRBJ2-3, with a weak D call TRBD2 (6 bases). Germline CDR1 reads LGHNT; CDR2 reads FRNRAP. V lost 5 bases, J lost 6 bases, and 12 bases lay in between. The CDR3 spans 13 residues. CDR3 nucleotide sequence: TGTGCTAGTGGTGACGGGAGTCTCGATACGCAGTATTTT. This codes for CASGDGSLDTQYF.

A remark on this clonotype: This is likely a read error, given that the CDR3 carries no conserved phenylalanine or tryptophan at its end. The chain links TRBV11-2 to TRBJ1-2; no clear D. The CDR3 is made up of 15 amino acids. Germline V CDR1 and CDR2: SGHAT, FQNNGV. The CDR3 nucleotides read TGTGCCAACAGCTTAGAGGCAGCTTCGCCCTATGGCTACACCATC. This sequence encodes CANSLEAASPYGYTI.

This clonotype was counted only a few times. The missing conserved phenylalanine or tryptophan at the end of this CDR3 makes a read error likely. The chain links TRBV6-6 to TRBJ1-6, with D maybe TRBD1 (6 bases). The CDR3 length is 15 residues. CDR1 and CDR2 from the germline V gene are MNHNY and SVGAGI (reference sequence). The DNA for the CDR3 is TGTGCCAGCAGTTCTCCGGCTCAGGGGAATTCACCTCTCCACCTT. This translates into CASSSPAQGNSPLHL.

This clonotype was detected ten times or more. This chain connects TRBV24-1 to TRBJ1-1; no clear D gene. The germline V gene has CDR1 KGHDR and CDR2 SFDVKD. CDR3 size: 13 residues. The V gene lost 3 bases and the J gene lost 1 base, with 5 bases spanning the gap. CDR3 sequence: CATSDTENTEAFF. DNA for the CDR3: TGTGCCACCAGTGATACGGAGAACACTGAAGCTTTCTTT.